This TCR beta chain was sequenced for a study of T-cell reconstitution after alpha-beta-depleted transplantation in children. This clonotype has just a few counts. This CDR3 has 15 amino acids. The germline V and J ends were trimmed by 5 bases and 5 bases, with 18 bases remaining between them. CDR1 is SEHNR, CDR2 FQNEAQ, per germline (reference sequence). TCRbeta library construction was performed incorporating unique molecular identifiers. TCRdb independently ran MiXCR on the PCR reads; one entry per CDR3 protein. The sample contains around 230,000 distinct CDR3 sequences, about 15% of which appear only once.

The clonotype was recovered from a male patient between 2 and 10 years old who had a stem cell transplant for acute lymphoblastic leukemia, so the T cells may come from the graft donor. The V call is TRBV7-9, the J call TRBJ1-2; TRBD1 might be the D (6 bases). The source material was PBMCs, mostly from graft donor cells, sampled 360 days after TCRalphabeta/CD19-depleted stem cell transplant. The CDR3 protein is CASSPGSGEVYGYTF. The CDR3 bases are TGTGCCAGCAGCCCCGGGTCAGGGGAGGTGTATGGCTACACCTTC.